This T cell receptor (beta chain) was sequenced during a study of cytomegalovirus exposure and HLA in healthy donors. The PCR employed 60 Vbeta primers together with 13 Jbeta primers. TCRdb's copy holds only in-frame clones and misses some; the assay was immunoSEQ multiplex PCR. The table has around 130,000 clones, roughly four fifths seen once. Regarding the study as a whole: Many donors shared some public TCRs, even though most TCR sequences were rare.

V was trimmed by 4 bases and J by 5 bases, leaving 11 bases between them. The CDR3 length is 13 residues. Germline loops: CDR1 MNHNY, CDR2 SVGAGI (reference sequence). A remark on this clone: Its antigen is not identified.

This rearrangement joins TRBV6-6 to TRBJ1-1; no clear D gene. Sequenced: PBMCs. The TCR originated in a boy aged 2 to 9 in good health and CMV-seronegative. The CDR3 nucleotides are TGTGCCAGCAGTTCACCCCCGGGGACTGAAGCTTTCTTT. Translation gives CASSSPPGTEAFF.